This T cell receptor (beta chain) appears in the sequencing data of a study of shared clonotypes between healthy human individuals. On the study more broadly: CD4 naive cells filled three plates per donor, CD4 memory three, CD8 naive two and CD8 memory one. Study-wide findings and caveats: Sharing across several donors was seen in 4% to 5% of naive CD4 clonotypes. In general, naive subsets displayed greater estimated richness than memory subsets did.

A remark on this clone: What it recognizes is unknown.

The germline V gene encodes CDR1 SGHDT and CDR2 YYEEEE. The CDR3 is 15 residues long. V lost 7 bases and J 0 bases, leaving 14 bases between the germline ends. Only Caucasian adults living in Nashville, Tennessee served as donors. Clones were read by immunoSEQ multiplex PCR, and TCRdb kept only the in-frame ones, dropping some. This sample has 2 million to 3 million clones, with over 85% found just once. This chain connects TRBV5-6 to TRBJ2-1; D is possibly TRBD2 (5 bases). The clonotype originates from a man aged 18 to 30 in good health. What was sequenced was naive CD4+ T cells sorted from blood. Subset given: CD45RA+ positively selected. CDR3 loop: CASLPAGVSYNEQFF. The CDR3 DNA sequence: TGTGCCAGCTTACCTGCGGGCGTCTCCTACAATGAGCAGTTCTTC.